These T cell receptor beta chains were read from a single sample in a study of T cells after posttransplantation cyclophosphamide. The table came from immunoSEQ multiplex PCR; TCRdb's copy has only in-frame clones and leaves some out. The sample comprises approximately 29,000 clones, roughly 85% of which are singletons, and about 3.5% rests with the top ten. The sequenced sample consisted of PBMCs. These receptors were obtained from a man aged 45-60 years. CDR3s include the opening cysteine and the closing phenylalanine or tryptophan. A D gene is named only where the DNA matches it firmly. Size is omitted from some rows. Given values are once, few, many or a class for expanded clones.

len	abundance	d_gene	v_gene	j_gene	CDR3aa	CDR3nt
15	once	TRBD1	TRBV2	TRBJ1-2	CASSGRDRGQEGYTF	TGTGCCAGCAGTGGTAGGGACAGGGGGCAAGAGGGCTACACCTTC
14	-	TRBD1	TRBV5-1	TRBJ2-5	CASSPRTGQETQYF	TGCGCCAGCAGCCCTCGGACAGGGCAAGAGACCCAGTACTTC
13	-	-	TRBV5-6	TRBJ1-5	CASSLYLGGPQHF	TGTGCCAGCAGCTTATATCTCGGCGGGCCCCAGCATTTT
15	-	-	TRBV11-3	TRBJ2-3	CASRGTPGGTDTQYF	TGTGCCAGCAGGGGGACCCCGGGGGGCACAGATACGCAGTATTTT
14	-	TRBD1	TRBV4-3	TRBJ1-4	CASSQVTGVGKLFF	TGCGCCAGCAGCCAAGTAACAGGGGTTGGAAAACTGTTTTTT
21	-	TRBD2	TRBV28	TRBJ2-2	CASRSLPGLAGLASSTGELFF	TGTGCCAGCAGGTCCTTACCGGGACTAGCGGGGTTGGCATCCTCCACCGGGGAGCTGTTTTTT
13	-	-	TRBV2	TRBJ2-5	CASKVGPVGTQYF	TGTGCCAGCAAGGTTGGGCCGGTCGGGACCCAGTACTTC
14	-	TRBD1	TRBV28	TRBJ2-5	CASYDRVPQETQYF	TGTGCCAGTTATGACAGGGTCCCCCAAGAGACCCAGTACTTC
15	-	TRBD1	TRBV4-1	TRBJ2-2	CASSQEDRGPGELFF	TGCGCCAGCAGCCAAGAGGACAGGGGGCCAGGGGAGCTGTTTTTT
13	-	-	TRBV9	TRBJ2-1	CATTRDGDNEQFF	TGTGCCACCACACGGGATGGAGACAATGAGCAGTTCTTC
18	-	-	TRBV4-3	TRBJ2-4	CASSQDSRGARTTDIQYF	TGCGCCAGCAGCCAAGATTCTCGGGGGGCTCGGACTACTGACATTCAGTACTTC
15	-	-	TRBV4-3	TRBJ2-7	CASSQSWEWAYEQYF	TGCGCCAGCAGCCAATCGTGGGAGTGGGCCTACGAGCAGTACTTC
13	-	TRBD1	TRBV11-3	TRBJ1-1	CATRDRGNTEAFF	TGTGCCACCAGGGACAGGGGGAACACTGAAGCTTTCTTT